This is a list of T cell receptor beta chains from one sample in a study of blood T cell repertoires in COVID-19. Sequenced by immunoSEQ multiplex PCR; TCRdb stores in-frame clones only, minus some. This table holds 250,000 to 400,000 clones, 89% found once. Material: PBMCs or T cells enriched from blood (not recorded which). The receptor source for this set is a man aged 55 to 69 who had recovered from COVID-19. CDR3s include the opening cysteine and the closing phenylalanine or tryptophan. D genes are given only for firm matches. Clone size is given for some rows only: seen once, a few or many times, or a class if the clone is expanded.

J gene: TRBJ2-7
CDR3 length: 18
D gene: TRBD2
V gene: TRBV7-9
clone size: -
CDR3 DNA: TGTGCCAGCAGCTCCCAAGGGCCAACCGGGACTAGCATCTACGAGCAGTACTTC
CDR3 protein: CASSSQGPTGTSIYEQYF

J gene: TRBJ1-6
CDR3 length: 14
D gene: -
V gene: TRBV5-4
clone size: -
CDR3 DNA: TGTGCCAGCAGCTTAGATATGGGCAATTCACCCCTCCACTTT
CDR3 protein: CASSLDMGNSPLHF

J gene: TRBJ1-5
CDR3 length: 15
D gene: -
V gene: TRBV3-1/TRBV3-2
clone size: -
CDR3 DNA: TGTGCCAGCAGCCAAGCGAAGGCAGGCCATCAGCCCCAGCATTTT
CDR3 protein: CASSQAKAGHQPQHF

J gene: TRBJ1-2
CDR3 length: 12
D gene: -
V gene: TRBV28
clone size: -
CDR3 DNA: TGTGCCAGCAGTGACATCAACTATGGCTACACCTTC
CDR3 protein: CASSDINYGYTF

J gene: TRBJ1-2
CDR3 length: 13
D gene: -
V gene: TRBV5-5
clone size: -
CDR3 DNA: TGTGCCAGCAGCTTGGACCAGGCCTATGGCTACACCTTC
CDR3 protein: CASSLDQAYGYTF

J gene: TRBJ2-5
CDR3 length: 16
D gene: TRBD2
V gene: TRBV5-1
clone size: -
CDR3 DNA: TGCGCCAGCAGAATGGGACTAGAATATTTATGGGAGACCCAGTACTTC
CDR3 protein: CASRMGLEYLWETQYF

J gene: TRBJ2-2
CDR3 length: 14
D gene: -
V gene: TRBV3-1/TRBV3-2
clone size: -
CDR3 DNA: TGTGCCAGCAGCCAAAAGGACTCGGGTGGGGAGCTGTTTTTT
CDR3 protein: CASSQKDSGGELFF

J gene: TRBJ2-2
CDR3 length: 16
D gene: TRBD2
V gene: TRBV2
clone size: -
CDR3 DNA: TGTGCCAGCAGTGAATTGCGGGGGGGAGACACCGGGGAGCTGTTTTTT
CDR3 protein: CASSELRGGDTGELFF

J gene: TRBJ2-5
CDR3 length: 13
D gene: -
V gene: TRBV6-5
clone size: -
CDR3 DNA: TGTGCCAGCAGGCCGGGTTCTCAAGAGACCCAGTACTTC
CDR3 protein: CASRPGSQETQYF

J gene: TRBJ2-7
CDR3 length: 15
D gene: -
V gene: TRBV11-2
clone size: -
CDR3 DNA: TGTGCCAGCAGGAAAGGGGGACGGGGATCTTACGAGCAGTACTTC
CDR3 protein: CASRKGGRGSYEQYF

J gene: TRBJ1-5
CDR3 length: 15
D gene: -
V gene: TRBV6-2/TRBV6-3
clone size: once
CDR3 DNA: TGTGCCAGCAGTTACAGGGGATATAGCAATCAGCCCCAGCATTTT
CDR3 protein: CASSYRGYSNQPQHF

J gene: TRBJ2-4
CDR3 length: 14
D gene: -
V gene: TRBV28
clone size: -
CDR3 DNA: TGTGCCAGCAGTTCGACACAGGACAGAAACATTCAGTACTTC
CDR3 protein: CASSSTQDRNIQYF

J gene: TRBJ2-2
CDR3 length: 15
D gene: -
V gene: TRBV25-1
clone size: -
CDR3 DNA: TGTGCCAGCAGTGATTCGAGCGCGAACACCGGGGAGCTGTTTTTT
CDR3 protein: CASSDSSANTGELFF

J gene: TRBJ1-2
CDR3 length: 13
D gene: -
V gene: TRBV3-1/TRBV3-2
clone size: -
CDR3 DNA: TGTGCCAGCAGCCAGGGGGGGCGCTTTGGCTACACCTTC
CDR3 protein: CASSQGGRFGYTF

J gene: TRBJ2-2
CDR3 length: 15
D gene: -
V gene: TRBV7-3
clone size: -
CDR3 DNA: TGTGCCAGCAGCCAGGCGAGAATGGGTACCGGGGAGCTGTTTTTT
CDR3 protein: CASSQARMGTGELFF

J gene: TRBJ2-1
CDR3 length: 17
D gene: TRBD2
V gene: TRBV14
clone size: -
CDR3 DNA: TGTGCCAGCAGCCCCCGAAAGACTAGCGGGGTCTACAATGAGCAGTTCTTC
CDR3 protein: CASSPRKTSGVYNEQFF

J gene: TRBJ2-1
CDR3 length: 15
D gene: TRBD2
V gene: TRBV24-1
clone size: -
CDR3 DNA: TGTGCCACCAGTGATAACGGCGGGAGGGGCAATGAGCAGTTCTTC
CDR3 protein: CATSDNGGRGNEQFF

J gene: TRBJ2-7
CDR3 length: 13
D gene: -
V gene: TRBV19
clone size: once
CDR3 DNA: TGTGCCAGTAGTAACAGTAAAGCCTACGAGCAGTACTTC
CDR3 protein: CASSNSKAYEQYF

J gene: TRBJ1-1
CDR3 length: 13
D gene: -
V gene: TRBV29-1
clone size: -
CDR3 DNA: TGCAGCGTTGCGAGGGCAGTTAACACTGAAGCTTTCTTT
CDR3 protein: CSVARAVNTEAFF

J gene: TRBJ2-7
CDR3 length: 18
D gene: TRBD2
V gene: TRBV28
clone size: -
CDR3 DNA: TGTGCCAGCACCGTCCCGGGACTAGCGGGGGTAAGGCCCTACGAGCAGTACTTC
CDR3 protein: CASTVPGLAGVRPYEQYF

J gene: TRBJ2-1
CDR3 length: 16
D gene: TRBD2
V gene: TRBV7-2
clone size: -
CDR3 DNA: TGTGCCAGCAGGGCCCCCGTGGGGACTAGCGGGAACGAGCAGTTCTTC
CDR3 protein: CASRAPVGTSGNEQFF

J gene: TRBJ1-1
CDR3 length: 13
D gene: -
V gene: TRBV2
clone size: -
CDR3 DNA: TGTGCCAGCACGGAGGGCCTGGGGACTGAAGCTTTCTTT
CDR3 protein: CASTEGLGTEAFF

J gene: TRBJ2-1
CDR3 length: 14
D gene: TRBD2
V gene: TRBV18
clone size: -
CDR3 DNA: TGTGCCAGCTCACTAGCGGGAGCTCACAATGAGCAGTTCTTC
CDR3 protein: CASSLAGAHNEQFF

J gene: TRBJ1-2
CDR3 length: 13
D gene: -
V gene: TRBV5-4
clone size: -
CDR3 DNA: TGTGCCAGCAGCTTACAAGGGAGCTATGGCTACACCTTC
CDR3 protein: CASSLQGSYGYTF

J gene: TRBJ2-1
CDR3 length: 14
D gene: TRBD2
V gene: TRBV7-9
clone size: -
CDR3 DNA: TGTGCCAGCAACCAATCGACTAGCGGGAGTTCTTTGTTCTTC
CDR3 protein: CASNQSTSGSSLFF

J gene: TRBJ2-7
CDR3 length: 12
D gene: -
V gene: TRBV5-4
clone size: -
CDR3 DNA: TGTGCCAGCAGCCGAGGGGGATACGAGCAGTACTTC
CDR3 protein: CASSRGGYEQYF

J gene: TRBJ1-4
CDR3 length: 17
D gene: TRBD1
V gene: TRBV5-1
clone size: -
CDR3 DNA: TGCGCCAGCAGCCCATGGGGACAGGGGGCCCCTGGGGAAAAACTGTTTTTT
CDR3 protein: CASSPWGQGAPGEKLFF

J gene: TRBJ1-1
CDR3 length: 15
D gene: -
V gene: TRBV18
clone size: -
CDR3 DNA: TGTGCCAGCTCACCACCCGGACACCAGAACACTGAAGCTTTCTTT
CDR3 protein: CASSPPGHQNTEAFF

J gene: TRBJ2-1
CDR3 length: 17
D gene: TRBD2
V gene: TRBV28
clone size: -
CDR3 DNA: TGTGCCAGCAGACCATGGGCCCTAGCGGGAGTACACAATGAGCAGTTCTTC
CDR3 protein: CASRPWALAGVHNEQFF

J gene: TRBJ2-2
CDR3 length: 17
D gene: -
V gene: TRBV28
clone size: -
CDR3 DNA: TGTGCCAGCAGTTTGGGTCTCGGAACGGGGCGGGGCGGGGAGCTGTTTTTT
CDR3 protein: CASSLGLGTGRGGELFF

J gene: TRBJ1-6
CDR3 length: 16
D gene: TRBD1
V gene: TRBV6-5
clone size: -
CDR3 DNA: TGTGCCAGCAGTTACGTCGGGACAGGGGGAGGATCACCCCTCCACTTT
CDR3 protein: CASSYVGTGGGSPLHF

J gene: TRBJ2-1
CDR3 length: 12
D gene: -
V gene: TRBV19
clone size: few
CDR3 DNA: TGTGCCAGTAGTATCGGTCTTAATGAGCAGTTCTTC
CDR3 protein: CASSIGLNEQFF

J gene: TRBJ2-7
CDR3 length: 15
D gene: TRBD2
V gene: TRBV24-1
clone size: -
CDR3 DNA: TGTGCCACCAGTGTAGGGCTAGCGGCCTCCTACGAGCAGTACTTC
CDR3 protein: CATSVGLAASYEQYF

J gene: TRBJ2-2
CDR3 length: 14
D gene: -
V gene: TRBV7-9
clone size: -
CDR3 DNA: TGTGCCAGCAGCTTAGAGGGGGTCACCGGGGAGCTGTTTTTT
CDR3 protein: CASSLEGVTGELFF

J gene: TRBJ2-7
CDR3 length: 15
D gene: TRBD2
V gene: TRBV28
clone size: -
CDR3 DNA: TGTGCCAGCAGTTTAGGGACTAGCGGCTCCTACGAGCAGTACTTC
CDR3 protein: CASSLGTSGSYEQYF

J gene: TRBJ2-7
CDR3 length: 14
D gene: -
V gene: TRBV28
clone size: -
CDR3 DNA: TGTGCCAGCAGTTTAAGGGGCGGGGACTACGAGCAGTACTTC
CDR3 protein: CASSLRGGDYEQYF

J gene: TRBJ2-2
CDR3 length: 15
D gene: -
V gene: TRBV27
clone size: -
CDR3 DNA: TGTGCCAGCAGTTTATATCGGGAGTCCACCGGGGAGCTGTTTTTT
CDR3 protein: CASSLYRESTGELFF

J gene: TRBJ1-6
CDR3 length: 17
D gene: -
V gene: TRBV15
clone size: -
CDR3 DNA: TGTGCCACCAGCAGAGGAGAGGGCTTTCCCTTGGATTCACCCCTCCACTTT
CDR3 protein: CATSRGEGFPLDSPLHF

J gene: TRBJ1-3
CDR3 length: 13
D gene: -
V gene: TRBV28
clone size: -
CDR3 DNA: TGTGCCAGCAGTTTAGAGGCGGGAAACACCATATATTTT
CDR3 protein: CASSLEAGNTIYF

J gene: TRBJ2-7
CDR3 length: 17
D gene: TRBD2
V gene: TRBV3-1/TRBV3-2
clone size: -
CDR3 DNA: TGTGCCAGCAGCCAAATAACTAGCGGGAGAGTAGGATACGAGCAGTACTTC
CDR3 protein: CASSQITSGRVGYEQYF

J gene: TRBJ1-2
CDR3 length: 14
D gene: -
V gene: TRBV6-5
clone size: -
CDR3 DNA: TGTGCCAGCGCGCAGGAGGTGGGCCTCTATGGCTACACCTTC
CDR3 protein: CASAQEVGLYGYTF

J gene: TRBJ1-6
CDR3 length: 18
D gene: -
V gene: TRBV3-1/TRBV3-2
clone size: once
CDR3 DNA: TGTGCCAGCAGCCAAGACCCGGGATTTAGCTCCTATAATTCACCCCTCCACTTT
CDR3 protein: CASSQDPGFSSYNSPLHF

J gene: TRBJ2-2
CDR3 length: 17
D gene: TRBD2
V gene: TRBV9
clone size: few
CDR3 DNA: TGTGCCAGCAGCGCGAGGGTTAGCGGGGCGAACACCGGGGAGCTGTTTTTT
CDR3 protein: CASSARVSGANTGELFF

J gene: TRBJ2-3
CDR3 length: 19
D gene: TRBD2
V gene: TRBV3-1/TRBV3-2
clone size: -
CDR3 DNA: TGTGCCAGCAGCCAAGTATACCTAGCGGGAGCTGCTAGCACAGATACGCAGTATTTT
CDR3 protein: CASSQVYLAGAASTDTQYF

J gene: TRBJ2-3
CDR3 length: 19
D gene: TRBD2
V gene: TRBV6-2/TRBV6-3
clone size: -
CDR3 DNA: TGTGCCAGCAGTCCCACCGTGGGACTAGCGGGAGGGCCTGTAGATACGCAGTATTTT
CDR3 protein: CASSPTVGLAGGPVDTQYF

J gene: TRBJ1-2
CDR3 length: 14
D gene: TRBD1
V gene: TRBV28
clone size: -
CDR3 DNA: TGTGCCAGCAGCCGGGACAGAGATAACTATGGCTACACCTTC
CDR3 protein: CASSRDRDNYGYTF

J gene: TRBJ1-4
CDR3 length: 15
D gene: -
V gene: TRBV7-2
clone size: -
CDR3 DNA: TGTGCCAGCAGCTTAGAGGGACTAAGTAGTGAAAAACTGTTTTTT
CDR3 protein: CASSLEGLSSEKLFF

J gene: TRBJ1-1
CDR3 length: 14
D gene: -
V gene: TRBV5-4
clone size: -
CDR3 DNA: TGTGCCAGCAGCCCCCGGAGTATGAACACTGAAGCTTTCTTT
CDR3 protein: CASSPRSMNTEAFF